This entry lists 16 T cell receptor beta chains sequenced from one sample in a study of blood T cells in healthy people across ages. The use of a sample-barcoded 5' primer and a J-beta primer mix characterized a second PCR of roughly 6 to 11 cycles. TCRdb processed the 5' RACE reads anew with MiXCR; each CDR3 protein has one entry. The sample has more than 500,000 distinct CDR3 sequences, 25% to 30% seen once. Sequencing used blood. The source is a woman aged 70-85 years in good health.

This clonotype was detected a few times. The rearrangement links TRBV29-1 to TRBJ2-4; D gene unclear. Trimming pared 0 bases from V and 3 bases from J, leaving 9 bases between. The V gene's germline CDR1 is SQVTM and CDR2 ANQGSEA. The CDR3 is made up of 14 amino acids. The CDR3 DNA is TGCAGCGTTGAAGATTATGGGATCAAAAACATTCAGTACTTC. This gives the protein CSVEDYGIKNIQYF.

The chain employs TRBV2 and TRBJ2-5, with 9 nucleotides matching TRBD1. The DNA end is a closer match to TRBJ2-1, so the J assignment may be wrong. From germline, CDR1 is SNHLY and CDR2 FYNNEI. This CDR3 is built from 15 residues. CDR3 in amino acids: CASRTPGQGEYEQFF. The DNA of the CDR3 is TGTGCCAGCAGAACCCCGGGACAGGGTGAATATGAGCAGTTCTTC.

The chain uses TRBV2 and TRBJ2-2; TRBD1 matches at 11 bases. Germline V lookup: CDR1 SNHLY, CDR2 FYNNEI. Unmatched junction bases numbered 6, after V lost 7 bases and J lost 5 bases. This CDR3 spans 15 amino acids. This CDR3 is CASNSGQGATGELFF. In DNA, the CDR3 is TGTGCCAGCAATTCAGGACAGGGGGCGACCGGGGAGCTGTTTTTT.

The V call is TRBV7-3, the J call TRBJ2-2; TRBD1 might be the D (5 bases). Trimming removed 1 base at V and 6 bases at J, with 15 bases between. The CDR3 extends over 16 amino acids. Germline assignment: CDR1 SGHTA and CDR2 FQGTGA. The CDR3 DNA reads as TGTGCCAGCAGCTTAAAAGGGGTAGAAATGGCCGGGGAGCTGTTTTTT. Its translation: CASSLKGVEMAGELFF. Full variable domain (rest looked up from reference TRBV7-3 and TRBJ2-2): GAGVSQTPSNKVTEKGKYVELRCDPISGHTALYWYRQSLGQGPEFLIYFQGTGAADDSGLPNDRFFAVRPEGSVSTLKIQRTERGDSAVYLCASSLKGVEMAGELFFGEGSRLTVL.

This clonotype was picked up a small number of times. This chain connects TRBV7-2 to TRBJ2-5, with 10 bases lining up with TRBD2. The CDR3 sequence is 15 residues long. CDR1 and CDR2 (germline): SGHTA, FQGNSA. After removal of 4 bases from V and 9 bases from J, the junction contained 11 bases not matched to a gene. As DNA, the CDR3 is TGTGCCAGCAGCTCGGGAGCGGGGGGGGTGGAGGCCCAGTACTTC. Encoded protein: CASSSGAGGVEAQYF.

The chain joins TRBV6-6 to TRBJ2-4; D unclear. This CDR3 is built from 13 residues. CDR1 and CDR2 from the germline V gene are MNHNY and SVGAGI (reference sequence). Trimming left V 11 bases short and J 0 bases short, with 11 bases between. This chain's CDR3 is CAGTGLAKNIQYF. CDR3 bases: TGTGCCGGCACTGGGCTAGCCAAAAACATTCAGTACTTC.

The chain carries TRBV20-1 and TRBJ1-2, with D hard to call. V was clipped by 6 bases and J by 8 bases, with 25 bases between them. The germline CDR1 and CDR2 sequences are DFQATT and SNEGSKA (reference sequence). The CDR3 spans 15 residues. CDR3 sequence reads: CSAPADGPKRAGYTF. The CDR3 nucleotides are TGCAGTGCCCCGGCGGACGGGCCCAAGAGGGCAGGCTACACCTTC.

The gene calls are TRBV12-3 or TRBV12-4 and TRBJ2-6; D is unclear. V was trimmed by 1 base and J by 4 bases, leaving 5 bases between them. This CDR3 contains 14 residues. The CDR3 loop reads CASSLVLGANVLTF. The CDR3 bases are TGTGCCAGCAGTTTAGTACTCGGGGCCAACGTCCTGACTTTC.

This chain joins TRBV4-1 and TRBJ2-5; perhaps D is TRBD1 or TRBD2 (5 bases each). This CDR3 has 16 residues. V lost 1 base, J lost 1 base, and 13 bases lay in between. Germline-derived CDR1 and CDR2 are MGHRA and YSYEKL. The CDR3 protein is CASSQGGTGRQETQYF. CDR3 bases: TGCGCCAGCAGCCAAGGGGGGACCGGTCGCCAAGAGACCCAGTACTTC.

There are many counts of this clonotype. The chain has TRBV5-1 and TRBJ2-1; the match to TRBD2 covers 11 bases. Judging by the DNA end, TRBJ2-5 fits better; the J call may be wrong. This CDR3 has 15 amino acids. The germline gives CDR1 SGHRS, CDR2 YFSETQ. CDR3 DNA sequence: TGCGCCAGCAGCTTGGGACTAGCGGGGATTGTGACCCAGTACTTC. It is translated as CASSLGLAGIVTQYF.

The CDR3 region is CASSRNTQGYSNQPQHF. DNA for the CDR3: TGTGCCAGCAGCCGGAACACCCAGGGTTATAGCAATCAGCCCCAGCATTTT. V usage is TRBV6-2 or TRBV6-3 and J usage is TRBJ1-5, with a tentative D call TRBD1 (5 bases). Germline V gene data show CDR1 as MNHEY and CDR2 as SVGEGT. The CDR3 extends over 17 amino acids. V was cut by 6 bases and J by 0 bases, with 18 bases left in between.

This clonotype occurred a few times. The chain joins TRBV24-1 to TRBJ2-1; 7 bases line up with TRBD1. The V segment lost 3 bases and the J segment 2 bases; nucleotides outside the gene matches: 6. The germline V gene encodes CDR1 KGHDR and CDR2 SFDVKD. The CDR3 totals 16 residues. CDR3: CATSDTNRGPYNEQFF. CDR3 DNA sequence: TGTGCCACCAGTGATACCAACAGGGGACCCTACAATGAGCAGTTCTTC.

On this clonotype itself: An end of the junction differs from the germline gene, which may be a read error. V usage is TRBV20-1 and J usage is TRBJ2-5; perhaps TRBD2 as D (7 bases). This CDR3 contains 15 residues. Per the germline V gene, CDR1 is DFQATT and CDR2 is SNEGSKA (reference sequence). The CDR3 DNA reads as TGTAGTGCGGGAGTTAGCAGGGGAATTCAAGAGACCCAGTACTTC. Translating it yields CSAGVSRGIQETQYF.

This chain links TRBV4-3 with TRBJ2-2; D assignment may be TRBD1 or TRBD2 (7 bases each). The V and J ends lost 8 bases and 5 bases respectively, with 15 bases between them. CDR3 length equals 14 residues. Germline CDR1 is LGHNA and CDR2 is YSLEER. The CDR3 DNA follows: TGCGCCAGCCGTGCAGGGGGGGGAACCGGGGAGCTGTTTTTT. It yields the protein CASRAGGGTGELFF.

As concerns this clonotype: An end of the junction differs from the germline gene, which may be a read error. The chain has TRBV15 and TRBJ2-1, with D possibly being TRBD1 (5 bases). The CDR3 contains 14 residues. Germline V gene data show CDR1 as LNHNV and CDR2 as YYDKDF (reference sequence). This CDR3 reads CATSSARVPETQCF. The CDR3 bases are TGTGCCACCAGCAGTGCCAGGGTCCCAGAGACCCAGTGCTTC.

The chain couples TRBV6-5 to TRBJ1-4; TRBD1 aligns across 8 bases. V trimming: 8 bases; J trimming: 4 bases; junction bases outside the gene matches: 6. The CDR3 covers 14 residues. Germline V lookup: CDR1 MNHEY, CDR2 SVGAGI. CDR3 region: CASGVDRDNEKLFF. CDR3 sequence (DNA): TGTGCCAGCGGGGTGGACAGGGATAATGAAAAACTGTTTTTT.